This is a list of T cell receptor beta chains from one sample in a study of blood T cell repertoires in COVID-19. Data came from immunoSEQ multiplex PCR; TCRdb stores just in-frame clones and leaves some out. The sample records roughly 200,000 clones, approximately 80% being singletons. The sequenced material came from peripheral blood. The receptors here all came from a woman aged 45-65 years with active or convalescent COVID-19. The CDR3 runs from the conserved cysteine through the conserved F or W. Fields, in order: D gene, V gene, J gene, clone size, CDR3 DNA, CDR3 protein. D genes are given only for firm matches. The size entry is marked missing in some rows and otherwise reads once, few, many or a size class.

TRBD1	TRBV7-3	TRBJ1-2	once	TGTGCCAGCAGCGCGGGACAGGGGATCGATGGCTACACCTTC	CASSAGQGIDGYTF
TRBD1	TRBV9	TRBJ1-2	-	TGTGCCAGCAGCGTGGGGACAGGACACGGCTACACCTTC	CASSVGTGHGYTF
TRBD2	TRBV11-2	TRBJ2-1	-	TGTGCCAGCAGCCCACCGGGCCTAGCGGGGGGGCCCCGGCAGTTCTTC	CASSPPGLAGGPRQFF
TRBD2	TRBV27	TRBJ2-1	-	TGTGCCAGCAGTGTGGGCCCGTCCGGGACTAGCGGGAGGGGAAATGAGCAGTTCTTC	CASSVGPSGTSGRGNEQFF
-	TRBV5-1	TRBJ1-2	-	TGCGCCAGCATGGGGACAAACTATGGCTACACCTTC	CASMGTNYGYTF
TRBD1	TRBV6-5	TRBJ1-1	-	TGTGCCAGCACTGGACAGGGGCGGACTGAAGCTTTCTTT	CASTGQGRTEAFF
-	TRBV28	TRBJ1-2	-	TGTGCCAGCAGCCCCGACAGGCGATATGGCTACACCTTC	CASSPDRRYGYTF
TRBD2	TRBV5-4	TRBJ2-5	-	TGTGCCAGCAGCCGCACCGGGACTATTCAAGAGACCCAGTACTTC	CASSRTGTIQETQYF
TRBD1	TRBV7-2	TRBJ2-1	-	TGTGCCAGCAAGCTGGAAGGACAGGGTTACAATGAGCAGTTCTTC	CASKLEGQGYNEQFF
-	TRBV5-6	TRBJ1-5	-	TGTGCCAGCAGCCATGGACAGCCCAAGCTCAATCAGCCCCAGCATTTT	CASSHGQPKLNQPQHF
TRBD1	TRBV19	TRBJ1-1	once	TGTGCCAGTAGTAACAGGGGGCGAAAGAACACTGAAGCTTTCTTT	CASSNRGRKNTEAFF
-	TRBV5-1	TRBJ1-2	-	TGCGCCAGCAGCGACGAGCGGAACTATGGCTACACCTTC	CASSDERNYGYTF
TRBD2	TRBV3-1/TRBV3-2	TRBJ2-3	-	TGTGCCAGCAGCCTTTTGCCGGCGGGGGGTGGAGGAGATACGCAGTATTTT	CASSLLPAGGGGDTQYF
TRBD2	TRBV3-1/TRBV3-2	TRBJ2-1	-	TGTGCCAGCAGCCGACCAGCGGGGGCCCGGGTTGAGCAGTTCTTC	CASSRPAGARVEQFF
-	TRBV29-1	TRBJ2-2	-	TGCAGCGTAGTAACGGGACAGAACACCGGGGAGCTGTTTTTT	CSVVTGQNTGELFF
TRBD2	TRBV4-1	TRBJ2-7	few	TGCGCCAGCAGCCAAGATCGGCTAGCGGGAGTGTTCGAGCAGTACTTC	CASSQDRLAGVFEQYF
TRBD1	TRBV7-2	TRBJ1-2	-	TGTGCCAGCAGCTCCAATCCGGGACAGGGGTATGGCTACACCTTC	CASSSNPGQGYGYTF
TRBD1	TRBV27	TRBJ1-5	once	TGTGCCAGCAGTCACGGGACAGGGGTAAGAAGCGCCAATCAGCCCCAGCATTTT	CASSHGTGVRSANQPQHF
-	TRBV19	TRBJ1-2	-	TGTGCCAGTAGTATCCTGGCCCCGAGGTATGGCTACACCTTC	CASSILAPRYGYTF
-	TRBV9	TRBJ2-3	medium-sized	TGTGCCAGCAGCAAGGGGGGGGATCTGTACACAGATACGCAGTATTTT	CASSKGGDLYTDTQYF
TRBD2	TRBV27	TRBJ2-1	-	TGTGCCAGCAGAATCGGCGGGAGCTCCTACAATGAGCAGTTCTTC	CASRIGGSSYNEQFF
TRBD1	TRBV15	TRBJ2-2	-	TGTGCCACCAGCAGAGATCCCCGGACAGGGGCGGATTATACCGGGGAGCTGTTTTTT	CATSRDPRTGADYTGELFF
TRBD1	TRBV28	TRBJ2-2	-	TGTGCCAGCAGTTCCCTCGGACAGGGGCCCACCGGGGAGCTGTTTTTT	CASSSLGQGPTGELFF
TRBD1	TRBV6-1	TRBJ1-4	-	TGTGCCAGCAGTGAAATCCCCCGCGGGACAGGGGGTGAAAAACTGTTTTTT	CASSEIPRGTGGEKLFF
-	TRBV6-2/TRBV6-3	TRBJ1-5	-	TGTGCCAGCAGTTACGGAGTTAGCAATCAGCCCCAGCATTTT	CASSYGVSNQPQHF
TRBD1	TRBV15	TRBJ1-1	-	TGTGCCACCAGCAGAAACCTAGGACAGGGGAAGAACACTGAAGCTTTCTTT	CATSRNLGQGKNTEAFF
TRBD1	TRBV7-2	TRBJ2-1	many	TGTGCCAGCAGCTTTGGGACAGACTACAATGAGCAGTTCTTC	CASSFGTDYNEQFF
TRBD1	TRBV5-4	TRBJ2-7	few	TGTGCCAGCAGCCCAGGGTCCCATCAGGGGGACGAGCAGTACTTC	CASSPGSHQGDEQYF
TRBD1	TRBV4-3	TRBJ1-3	-	TGCGCCAGCAGCCAAGATCTACCCGCGGGACAGTTCTCTGGAAACACCATATATTTT	CASSQDLPAGQFSGNTIYF
TRBD2	TRBV2	TRBJ2-1	-	TGTGCCAGCAGCACGCGGGGGGGCGGAGGTGAGCAGTTCTTC	CASSTRGGGGEQFF
TRBD1	TRBV13	TRBJ1-2	few	TGTGCCAGCAGAACTAGGGGACAGGGCAACTATGGCTACACCTTC	CASRTRGQGNYGYTF
-	TRBV20-1	TRBJ1-5	-	TGCAGTGCTAGTTCTGGGGCTAGAAGCAATCAGCCCCAGCATTTT	CSASSGARSNQPQHF
-	TRBV2	TRBJ1-2	-	TGTGCCAGCAGTGACGACAGTGACTATGGCTACACCTTC	CASSDDSDYGYTF